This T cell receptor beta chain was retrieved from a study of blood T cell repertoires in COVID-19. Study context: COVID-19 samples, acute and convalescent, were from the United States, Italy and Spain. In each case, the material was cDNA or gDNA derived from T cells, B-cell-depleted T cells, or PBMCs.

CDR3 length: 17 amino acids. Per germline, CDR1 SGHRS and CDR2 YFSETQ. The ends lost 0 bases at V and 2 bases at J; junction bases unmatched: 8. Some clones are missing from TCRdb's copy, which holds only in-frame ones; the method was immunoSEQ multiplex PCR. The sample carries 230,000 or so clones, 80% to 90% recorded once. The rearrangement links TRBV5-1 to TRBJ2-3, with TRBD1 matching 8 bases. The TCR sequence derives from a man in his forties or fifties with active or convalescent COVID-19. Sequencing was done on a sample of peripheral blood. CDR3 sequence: CASSLAQGAGDTDTQYF. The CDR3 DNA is TGCGCCAGCAGCTTGGCGCAGGGGGCGGGTGACACAGATACGCAGTATTTT.